These 3 T cell receptor beta chains came from one sample sequenced in a study of T cells in Graves' hyperthyroidism and ophthalmopathy. TCR beta CDR3 region amplification was performed from RNA transcripts. First-round RT-PCR targeting the TCR CDR3 was performed with the HTBI primer set. Via MiXCR, TCRdb re-called the multiplex PCR reads, giving one row per CDR3 protein. The sample includes fewer than 700,000 distinct CDR3 sequences, 17% of them seen just once. The sample comprised blood. These receptors came from a woman younger than 35 with Graves' ophthalmopathy.

This chain joins TRBV10-2 and TRBJ2-1; possibly TRBD2 for D (6 bases). The CDR3 has 14 residues. Trimming took 3 bases from V and 3 from J, leaving 9 bases between them. CDR1 and CDR2 from the germline V gene are WSHSY and SAAADI. CDR3 nucleotides: TGCGCCAGCAGTGATCCGGGGGACTACAATGAGCAGTTCTTC. It encodes CASSDPGDYNEQFF.

This clonotype was counted between two and nine times. The chain's CDR3 is CRGQGGQEDDFF. CDR3 nucleotide sequence: TGCAGGGGGCAGGGGGGCCAGGAGGATGATTTCTTT. V usage is TRBV20-1 and J usage is TRBJ1-1; 7 nucleotides align to TRBD1. CDR3 length: 12 amino acids. CDR1 is DFQATT and CDR2 is SNEGSKA in the germline V gene (reference sequence).

Concerning this clonotype: The junction departs from the called germline gene at one end, perhaps through a read error. This rearrangement joins TRBV7-9 to TRBJ2-3; D may be TRBD1 (5 bases). The CDR3 spans 13 residues. Germline CDR1 and CDR2: SEHNR and FQNEAQ (reference sequence). The CDR3 DNA reads as TGTGCCGGCAGAGACAGTCTGCAGGATACGCAGTATTTT. Its protein is CAGRDSLQDTQYF.